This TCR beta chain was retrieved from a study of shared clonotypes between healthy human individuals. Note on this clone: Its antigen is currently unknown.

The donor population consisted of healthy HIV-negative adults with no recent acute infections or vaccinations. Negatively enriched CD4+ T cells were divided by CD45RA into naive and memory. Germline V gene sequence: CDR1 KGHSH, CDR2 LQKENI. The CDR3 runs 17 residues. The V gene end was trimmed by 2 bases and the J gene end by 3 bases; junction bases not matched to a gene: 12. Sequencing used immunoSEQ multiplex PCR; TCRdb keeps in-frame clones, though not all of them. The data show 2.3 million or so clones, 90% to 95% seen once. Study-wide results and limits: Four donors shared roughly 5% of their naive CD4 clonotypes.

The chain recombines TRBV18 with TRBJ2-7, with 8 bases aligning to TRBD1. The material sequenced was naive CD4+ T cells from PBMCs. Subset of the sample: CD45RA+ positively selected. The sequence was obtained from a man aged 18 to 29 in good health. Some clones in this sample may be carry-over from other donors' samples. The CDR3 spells CASSPIRGLQTGYEQYF. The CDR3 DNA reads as TGTGCCAGCTCACCAATCAGGGGGCTGCAAACGGGCTACGAGCAGTACTTC. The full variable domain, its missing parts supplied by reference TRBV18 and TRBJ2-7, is NAGVMQNPRHLVRRRGQEARLRCSPMKGHSHVYWYRQLPEEGLKFMVYLQKENIIDESGMPKERFSAEFPKEGPSILRIQQVVRGDSAAYFCASSPIRGLQTGYEQYFGPGTRLTVT.